A selection of T cell receptor beta chains follows, all from one sample in a study of human T cells and chemical hapten exposure. Via MiXCR, TCRdb re-called the RACE reads, giving one row per CDR3 protein. Among about 85,000 distinct CDR3 sequences listed, 11% were seen once. The sample consisted of whole blood, taken in connection with sensitization to the hapten diphenylcyclopropenone (DPC). Source of these receptors: a man younger than 35 with alopecia areata. Some clones in this sample may be carry-over from other donors' samples. The CDR3 runs from the conserved cysteine through the conserved F or W. A D gene is named only where the DNA matches it firmly. Not all rows give a size; the values are once, few, many and, for expanded clones, a class.

clone_size: .; v_call: TRBV11-2; d_call: .; j_call: TRBJ2-1; cdr3_nt: TGTGCCAGCAGCCATCAGTGGAGCTCCTACAATGAGCAGTTCTTC; cdr3_aa: CASSHQWSSYNEQFF
clone_size: .; v_call: TRBV10-2; d_call: .; j_call: TRBJ1-1; cdr3_nt: TGCGCCAGCAGTGAGGCTCGGCACACTGAAGCTTTCTTT; cdr3_aa: CASSEARHTEAFF
clone_size: many; v_call: TRBV6-2/TRBV6-3; d_call: TRBD1; j_call: TRBJ2-2; cdr3_nt: TGTGCCAGCAGTTACTCAGCAGACAGGGTACGCACCGGGGAGCTGTTTTTT; cdr3_aa: CASSYSADRVRTGELFF
clone_size: .; v_call: TRBV6-4; d_call: .; j_call: TRBJ1-2; cdr3_nt: TGTGCCAGCTCCACCCGGGAAGGGGCTAACTATGGCTACACCTTC; cdr3_aa: CASSTREGANYGYTF
clone_size: .; v_call: TRBV18; d_call: .; j_call: TRBJ1-1; cdr3_nt: TGTGCCAGCTCACCGGGGACGGTACCAGGGGACACTGAAGCTTTCTTT; cdr3_aa: CASSPGTVPGDTEAFF
clone_size: few; v_call: TRBV3-1; d_call: .; j_call: TRBJ2-7; cdr3_nt: TGTGCCAGCAGCCAAGACACTCTCGAGCAGTACTTC; cdr3_aa: CASSQDTLEQYF
clone_size: .; v_call: TRBV10-1; d_call: .; j_call: TRBJ2-7; cdr3_nt: TGCGCCAGCAGTGAGACTCGGACAAGCGCCGAAGTCGAGCAGTACTTC; cdr3_aa: CASSETRTSAEVEQYF
clone_size: few; v_call: TRBV9; d_call: .; j_call: TRBJ1-1; cdr3_nt: TGTGCCAGCAGCGTAGTATGGGGGACTGAAGCTTTCTTT; cdr3_aa: CASSVVWGTEAFF
clone_size: few; v_call: TRBV29-1; d_call: TRBD2; j_call: TRBJ2-3; cdr3_nt: TGCAGCGAGATAGCGGGGAGCACAGATACGCAGTATTTT; cdr3_aa: CSEIAGSTDTQYF
clone_size: many; v_call: TRBV7-6; d_call: TRBD2; j_call: TRBJ2-1; cdr3_nt: TGTGCCAGCAGCCCGTTGACTAGCGGGGGGCCCTACAATGAGCAGTTCTTC; cdr3_aa: CASSPLTSGGPYNEQFF
clone_size: many; v_call: TRBV11-2; d_call: .; j_call: TRBJ1-1; cdr3_nt: TGTGCCAGCAGCTTAGTTCAGGGTGGGCACACTGAAGCTTTCTTT; cdr3_aa: CASSLVQGGHTEAFF
clone_size: many; v_call: TRBV27; d_call: .; j_call: TRBJ1-5; cdr3_nt: TGTGCCAGCAGTTTGGGGTCGCTCCCGCCCCAGCATTTT; cdr3_aa: CASSLGSLPPQHF
clone_size: many; v_call: TRBV19; d_call: TRBD2; j_call: TRBJ2-2; cdr3_nt: TGTGCCAGTAGTGCAGGACTAGCGGGGGATATTACGAACACCGGGGAGCTGTTTTTT; cdr3_aa: CASSAGLAGDITNTGELFF
clone_size: many; v_call: TRBV20-1; d_call: .; j_call: TRBJ2-1; cdr3_nt: TGCAGTGCCTTGGGAAGAGCGGAAAACAATGAGCAGTTCTTC; cdr3_aa: CSALGRAENNEQFF
clone_size: many; v_call: TRBV5-1; d_call: .; j_call: TRBJ2-5; cdr3_nt: TGCGCCAGCAGCGGCAGATTTTCTGAGACCCAGTACTTC; cdr3_aa: CASSGRFSETQYF
clone_size: many; v_call: TRBV18; d_call: TRBD2; j_call: TRBJ2-3; cdr3_nt: TGTGCCAGCTCACCCTTTGGCGGGGGGAACACAGATACGCAGTATTTT; cdr3_aa: CASSPFGGGNTDTQYF
clone_size: .; v_call: TRBV4-1; d_call: .; j_call: TRBJ1-1; cdr3_nt: TGCGCCAGCAGCCAGGGGATCGGGAGGACTGAAGCTTTCTTT; cdr3_aa: CASSQGIGRTEAFF
clone_size: .; v_call: TRBV20-1; d_call: .; j_call: TRBJ2-3; cdr3_nt: TGCAGTGCTAGAGGGGGGAAGGCCTCAGATACGCAGTATTTT; cdr3_aa: CSARGGKASDTQYF
clone_size: few; v_call: TRBV5-1; d_call: .; j_call: TRBJ1-5; cdr3_nt: TGCGCCAGCAGCTTGGGACCTGGAAATCAGCCCCAGCATTTT; cdr3_aa: CASSLGPGNQPQHF
clone_size: .; v_call: TRBV4-1; d_call: .; j_call: TRBJ1-2; cdr3_nt: TGCGCCAGCAGCCAAGGAGCGGATAAAAACTATGGCTACACCTTC; cdr3_aa: CASSQGADKNYGYTF
clone_size: .; v_call: TRBV4-1; d_call: .; j_call: TRBJ1-2; cdr3_nt: TGCGCCAGCAGCAGTTATGTCTATGGCTACACCTTC; cdr3_aa: CASSSYVYGYTF
clone_size: .; v_call: TRBV10-3; d_call: TRBD1; j_call: TRBJ2-5; cdr3_nt: TGTGCCATCAGAGAGGACAGGGGGCCTGAGACCCAGTACTTC; cdr3_aa: CAIREDRGPETQYF
clone_size: few; v_call: TRBV12-3/TRBV12-4; d_call: .; j_call: TRBJ2-3; cdr3_nt: TGTGCCAGCAGTTTAGGCAGCGAGGAGGATACGCAGTATTTT; cdr3_aa: CASSLGSEEDTQYF
clone_size: .; v_call: TRBV6-6; d_call: .; j_call: TRBJ2-2; cdr3_nt: TGTGCCAGCACCGCCCGGGGCAAAGGCGGGGAGCTGTTTTTT; cdr3_aa: CASTARGKGGELFF
clone_size: few; v_call: TRBV11-1; d_call: .; j_call: TRBJ2-1; cdr3_nt: TGTGCCAGCAGCTTAGCGGGGCGCAGCTCCTACAATGAGCAGTTCTTC; cdr3_aa: CASSLAGRSSYNEQFF
clone_size: .; v_call: TRBV3-1; d_call: .; j_call: TRBJ2-4; cdr3_nt: TGTGCCAGCAGCCAATTGACAGAAGCAAACATTCAGTACTTC; cdr3_aa: CASSQLTEANIQYF
clone_size: few; v_call: TRBV7-3; d_call: .; j_call: TRBJ2-7; cdr3_nt: TGTGCCAGCAGCCTTAATCCACAAGGGGACGAGCAGTACTTC; cdr3_aa: CASSLNPQGDEQYF
clone_size: many; v_call: TRBV4-3; d_call: TRBD2; j_call: TRBJ2-2; cdr3_nt: TGCGCCAGCAGCCAAGAAGGGCTAGCGGGGGGCCTCTCGAACACCGGGGAGCTGTTTTTT; cdr3_aa: CASSQEGLAGGLSNTGELFF
clone_size: .; v_call: TRBV7-9; d_call: TRBD1; j_call: TRBJ1-2; cdr3_nt: TGTGCCAGCAGGGGACAGGGATTTGGCTACACCTTC; cdr3_aa: CASRGQGFGYTF
clone_size: few; v_call: TRBV18; d_call: .; j_call: TRBJ1-1; cdr3_nt: TGTGCCAGCTCACCACCGGGCAGGGAGGGGAGAGCTTTCTTT; cdr3_aa: CASSPPGREGRAFF
clone_size: .; v_call: TRBV6-2/TRBV6-3; d_call: .; j_call: TRBJ1-1; cdr3_nt: TGTGCCAGCAGTTACTCGGGACAAGTAATGAACACTGAAGCTTTCTTT; cdr3_aa: CASSYSGQVMNTEAFF
clone_size: many; v_call: TRBV5-1; d_call: TRBD1; j_call: TRBJ1-6; cdr3_nt: TGCGCCAGCAGCTGGGGACAGGGTGTAGGTAATTCACCCCTCCACTTT; cdr3_aa: CASSWGQGVGNSPLHF
clone_size: .; v_call: TRBV6-1; d_call: .; j_call: TRBJ1-1; cdr3_nt: TGTGCCAGCAGTCACGCCATACAGGGACGCGATGGGCTCTATGAAGCTTTCTTT; cdr3_aa: CASSHAIQGRDGLYEAFF
clone_size: many; v_call: TRBV9; d_call: .; j_call: TRBJ2-1; cdr3_nt: TGTGCCAGCAGCCCCTTTGAACTACCGTCCGGGGAGCAGTTCTTC; cdr3_aa: CASSPFELPSGEQFF
clone_size: .; v_call: TRBV4-1; d_call: .; j_call: TRBJ2-7; cdr3_nt: TGCGCCAGCAGCCTTAGGACGGTATCCTACGAGCAGTACTTC; cdr3_aa: CASSLRTVSYEQYF
clone_size: .; v_call: TRBV5-4; d_call: TRBD1; j_call: TRBJ1-5; cdr3_nt: TGTGCCAGCAGCTTTAGGACAGGGGGCGAAAGTCAGCCCCAGCATTTT; cdr3_aa: CASSFRTGGESQPQHF
clone_size: many; v_call: TRBV20-1; d_call: .; j_call: TRBJ1-3; cdr3_nt: TGCAGTGCCAGAGGCTCTTCTGGAAACACCATATATTTT; cdr3_aa: CSARGSSGNTIYF